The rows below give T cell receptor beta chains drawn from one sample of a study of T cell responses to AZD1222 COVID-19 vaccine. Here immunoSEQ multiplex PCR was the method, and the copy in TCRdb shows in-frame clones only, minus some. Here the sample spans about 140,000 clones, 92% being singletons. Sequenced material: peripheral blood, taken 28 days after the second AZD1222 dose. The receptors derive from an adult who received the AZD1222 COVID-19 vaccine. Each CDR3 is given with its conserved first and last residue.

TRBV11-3,CASSLTGGFGDTQYF
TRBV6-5,CASSMTGGNTEAFF
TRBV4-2,CASSRSRVGETQYF
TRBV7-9,CASSLRDRAYEQYF
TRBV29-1,CSVRQGPNQPQHF
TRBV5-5,CASTPAGFVVNEQFF
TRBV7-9,CASSLGLAGSEQFF
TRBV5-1,CASSLGAENQPQHF
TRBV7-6,CASSQLAPTGELFF
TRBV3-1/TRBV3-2,CASSQDNQGRSYEQYF
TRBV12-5,CASGLGGAEGTTEAFF
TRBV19,CASSELQSVAGGKLFF
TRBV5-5,CASSFVPENTEAFF
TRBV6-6,CASSPPVAEAFF
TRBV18,CASSPPTGYTGELFF
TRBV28,CASSPRALIYDSNTEAFF
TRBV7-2,CASSLDRNTEAFF
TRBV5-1,CASSLVLGTSYEQYF
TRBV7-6,CASSLGRAGPQHF
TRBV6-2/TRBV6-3,CASSSRLGPEQYF
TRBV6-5,CASSGTVNSPLHF
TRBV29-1,CSTLTGVDPSYGYTF
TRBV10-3,CAISNTVLRDRAYGYTF
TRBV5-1,CASSPGTSGTETQYF
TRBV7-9,CASSLGGQENYGYTF
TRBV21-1,CARQGDYGYTF
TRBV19,CASSIEWEGGYTF
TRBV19,CASSIIDRQFNYGYTF
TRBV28,CASTTSGVYNEQFF
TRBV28,CASSPQGLDQPQHF
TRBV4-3,CASSQGPGLGPQHF
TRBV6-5,CASSKGQGRRGGQFF
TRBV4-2,CASSQESSGRITDTQYF